The following is a T cell receptor beta chain sequence with its context. Its specificity is unknown. This specimen comes from a study of cytomegalovirus exposure and HLA in healthy donors. The study, taken as a whole, reports: Later, an analysis found that TCR clusters from the first cohort tended to co-occur in the approximately 130 validation repertoires.

The V end was cut by 7 bases, the J end by 0 bases, with 13 bases between. Germline V lookup: CDR1 MNHEY, CDR2 SVGAGI. The CDR3 consists of 14 residues. Method: immunoSEQ multiplex PCR; TCRdb's copy keeps in-frame clones and lacks some. The table records some 150,000 clones, about 89% of them present only once. V is TRBV6-5 and J is TRBJ2-7; D may be TRBD1 (5 bases). The receptor was isolated from a man aged 18 to 30 in good health and CMV-seronegative. The sequencing input was PBMCs. CDR3 DNA sequence: TGTGCCAGCACCTCTCCTAGGGGCTCCTACGAGCAGTACTTC. Its protein is CASTSPRGSYEQYF.